Following are 26 T cell receptor beta chains from one sample sequenced in a study of a mutant IDH1 vaccine in newly diagnosed glioma. Their antigen targets remain unknown. This table comes from immunoSEQ multiplex PCR, and its TCRdb copy is limited to in-frame clones, with some not included. The sample carries roughly 60,000 clones, approximately 81% recorded once. Time point: week 23, last vaccination. Doses of 300 ug of mutant IDH1 20-mer peptide were given with topical imiquimod. This specimen consisted of PBMCs, obtained from a glioma patient whose treatment included an IDH1 peptide vaccine. All receptors come from a man aged 30 to 39 with glioma.

The chain couples TRBV28 to TRBJ1-1; tentative D call: TRBD1 (5 bases). The CDR3 has 11 residues. Germline CDR1 reads MDHEN; CDR2 reads SYDVKM. V lost 2 bases and J lost 8, with 6 bases in between. The CDR3 loop is CASSLNREAFF. CDR3 nucleotide sequence: TGTGCCAGCAGTTTAAACAGGGAAGCTTTCTTT.

The chain is built from TRBV18 and TRBJ2-7; 14 bases fit TRBD2. The length of the CDR3 is 21 residues. The junction had 16 bases not matched to a gene; V was cut back by 0 bases and J by 3 bases. Germline V gives CDR1 KGHSH, CDR2 LQKENI. The CDR3 is CASSPPRRGTSGGFRGYEQYF. In DNA, the CDR3 is TGTGCCAGCTCACCACCGAGAAGGGGGACTAGCGGGGGATTTAGGGGCTACGAGCAGTACTTC.

The chain is built from TRBV6-5 and TRBJ2-7, with TRBD1 identical over 10 bases. Germline V CDR1 and CDR2: MNHEY, SVGAGI. This CDR3 is built from 15 residues. Trimming at V came to 5 bases and at J to 3 bases, leaving 7 bases not matched to a gene. The chain's CDR3 is CASSGPGTGVYEQYF. The CDR3 DNA is TGTGCCAGCAGTGGACCTGGGACAGGGGTCTACGAGCAGTACTTC.

Comment on this clone: Mismatch with germline at one junction end may stem from a read error. The chain joins TRBV28 to TRBJ1-4; 9 bases match TRBD1. From germline, CDR1 is MDHEN and CDR2 SYDVKM. The CDR3 loop spans 12 amino acids. The CDR3 bases are TGTGCCAGCAGTCAAAGCGGGGACAGGGCACACTTT. It specifies CASSQSGDRAHF.

The chain is built from TRBV11-2 and TRBJ2-2; D is ambiguous. Germline values: CDR1 SGHAT, CDR2 FQNNGV. The CDR3 has 12 amino acids. Deletions cut 2 bases from V and 5 bases from J, with 3 bases between. Written as DNA, the CDR3 is TGTGCCAGCAGCTTAAGAACCGGGGAGCTGTTTTTT. This sequence encodes CASSLRTGELFF. The complete variable domain, with remaining parts taken from reference TRBV11-2 and TRBJ2-2, reads EAGVAQSPRYKIIEKRQSVAFWCNPISGHATLYWYQQILGQGPKLLIQFQNNGVVDDSQLPKDRFSAERLKGVDSTLKIQPAKLEDSAVYLCASSLRTGELFFGEGSRLTVL.

This clone was found a few times. The chain employs TRBV9 and TRBJ1-1; TRBD1 is a possible D gene (6 bases). V was shortened by 5 bases and J by 5 bases, with 19 bases between the two germline ends. The CDR3 extends over 15 amino acids. From germline, CDR1 is SGDLS and CDR2 YYNGEE. The CDR3 sequence: CASSSLGGRRTEAFF. The DNA of the CDR3 is TGTGCCAGCAGTAGCCTAGGGGGAAGGCGGACTGAAGCTTTCTTT.

This clone was recorded once. The CDR3 nucleotides read TGTGCCAGCTCACCACCGGAGGGGGTAGTTGGAAACACCATATATTTT. This translates into CASSPPEGVVGNTIYF. V is TRBV18 and J is TRBJ1-3, with a tentative D call TRBD1 (6 bases). This CDR3 is built from 16 residues. Germline V gene sequence: CDR1 KGHSH, CDR2 LQKENI. The V end lost 0 bases, the J end lost 3 bases, and 12 bases lay between the germline ends.

This chain joins TRBV5-1 and TRBJ2-7, with 10 bases that match TRBD1. Germline V gives CDR1 SGHRS, CDR2 YFSETQ. V trimming: 4 bases; J trimming: 4 bases; junction bases outside the gene matches: 5. The CDR3 spans 14 residues. CDR3 DNA: TGCGCCAGCAGCAATAGACAGGGGGCGTACGAGCAGTACTTC. It translates to CASSNRQGAYEQYF.

This clone was detected only once. The chain uses TRBV7-2 and TRBJ2-1; 12 bases agree with TRBD2. The germline gives CDR1 SGHTA, CDR2 FQGNSA. The CDR3 spans 20 residues. V was clipped by 0 bases and J by 0 bases; unmatched bases: 9. This CDR3 is CASSLAWLAGGPSSYNEQFF. CDR3 DNA sequence: TGTGCCAGCAGCTTAGCTTGGCTAGCGGGGGGGCCTAGCTCCTACAATGAGCAGTTCTTC.

The V and J genes are TRBV4-1 and TRBJ2-5, with 15 positions matching TRBD2. Germline V lookup: CDR1 MGHRA, CDR2 YSYEKL. The CDR3 covers 18 residues. Trimming at V came to 4 bases and at J to 1 base, leaving 7 bases not matched to a gene. The CDR3 nucleotides read TGCGCCAGCAGCCGCGGACTAGCGGGGGGGCGCCCCCAAGAGACCCAGTACTTC. It translates to CASSRGLAGGRPQETQYF.

This clone was counted only a few times. The gene calls are TRBV5-4 and TRBJ2-4; D is perhaps TRBD2 (7 bases). The CDR3 totals 15 residues. CDR1 is SGHNT, CDR2 YYREEE, per germline (reference sequence). Trimming stripped 4 bases from V and 4 bases from J, with 15 bases between. CDR3: CASSEGEGRKNIQYF. In DNA form, the CDR3 reads TGTGCCAGCAGCGAGGGGGAGGGAAGGAAAAACATTCAGTACTTC.

V and J are TRBV4-2 and TRBJ2-5; 10 nucleotides line up with TRBD1. Germline loops: CDR1 LGHNA, CDR2 YNFKEQ. The CDR3 spans 14 residues. After removal of 2 bases from V and 10 bases from J, the junction contained 7 bases not matched to a gene. For the CDR3, the DNA is TGTGCCAGCAGCCAACTACCGGGACAGGGGAACCAGTACTTC. It specifies CASSQLPGQGNQYF.

V gene TRBV18 combines with J gene TRBJ1-1; D possibly corresponds to TRBD1 (5 bases). Germline V gene sequence: CDR1 KGHSH, CDR2 LQKENI. The CDR3 covers 14 residues. V was clipped by 5 bases and J by 1 base, with 11 bases between them. The CDR3 loop reads CASSTIGGNTEAFF. CDR3 bases: TGTGCCAGCTCAACTATTGGGGGGAACACTGAAGCTTTCTTT.

This chain joins TRBV18 and TRBJ2-5; 9 positions match TRBD1. The CDR3 is 14 amino acids. CDR1 and CDR2 (germline): KGHSH, LQKENI. V shed 4 bases, J shed 4 bases, and the junction held 4 bases outside the gene matches. CDR3 bases: TGTGCCAGCTCACGGACAGGGGACCCAGAGACCCAGTACTTC. Protein product: CASSRTGDPETQYF.

The chain combines TRBV28 with TRBJ2-2; tentatively, D is TRBD1 (5 bases). The CDR3 spans 14 residues. The germline V gene has CDR1 MDHEN and CDR2 SYDVKM. The V and J ends lost 3 bases and 4 bases respectively, with 9 bases between them. The CDR3 region is CASSFRAVTGELFF. DNA for the CDR3: TGTGCCAGCAGTTTCAGGGCAGTCACCGGGGAGCTGTTTTTT.

This rearrangement joins TRBV7-9 to TRBJ2-3, with 7 bases fitting TRBD1. The V gene end was trimmed by 1 base and the J gene end by 12 bases; junction bases not matched to a gene: 10. Germline V gene data show CDR1 as SEHNR and CDR2 as FQNEAQ (reference sequence). This CDR3 contains 14 residues. The CDR3 reads CASSLGGDSPIQYF. The CDR3 DNA is TGTGCCAGCAGCTTAGGTGGGGACAGCCCTATTCAGTATTTT.

This clone was found a few times. The sample carries other DNA sequences with the same CDR3. V usage is TRBV30 and J usage is TRBJ1-5, with no clear D. V was cut by 1 base and J by 0 bases, with 4 bases left in between. Germline V gene data show CDR1 as GTSNPN and CDR2 as SVGIG (reference sequence). There are 13 residues in the CDR3. The CDR3 nucleotides read TGTGCCTGGAGTGCGGATAGCAATCAGCCCCAGCATTTT. As protein: CAWSADSNQPQHF.

V gene TRBV30 combines with J gene TRBJ1-1, with a possible D match to TRBD1 (5 bases). Germline loops: CDR1 GTSNPN, CDR2 SVGIG (reference sequence). Trimming took 8 bases from V and 4 from J, leaving 8 bases between them. The CDR3 length is 10 residues. The CDR3, as DNA: TGTGCCGGGGGGGTCACTGAAGCTTTCTTT. This encodes CAGGVTEAFF.

The chain joins TRBV9 to TRBJ1-1, with D possibly being TRBD1 (5 bases). CDR3 length: 13 amino acids. Per the germline V gene, CDR1 is SGDLS and CDR2 is YYNGEE. V lost 4 bases, J lost 2 bases, and 9 bases lay in between. Written as DNA, the CDR3 is TGTGCCAGCAGCTTCGGACAAAACACTGAAGCTTTCTTT. It codes for CASSFGQNTEAFF.

This clone was seen a few times. The chain links TRBV5-1 to TRBJ2-3, with 15 bases that match TRBD2. In germline, CDR1 is SGHRS, CDR2 YFSETQ. The CDR3 contains 16 residues. V dropped 3 bases and J dropped 6; count of bases not matched to a gene: 5. The CDR3 region has the DNA TGCGCCAGCAGCTCGGGACTAGCGGGGGGAGGGGATACGCAGTATTTT. Translating gives CASSSGLAGGGDTQYF.

The chain combines TRBV5-1 with TRBJ1-2; TRBD1 matches 7 bases. Per the germline V gene, CDR1 is SGHRS and CDR2 is YFSETQ. V trimming: 3 bases; J trimming: 6 bases; junction bases outside the gene matches: 5. The CDR3 runs 13 residues. The CDR3 protein is CASSYDRVDGYTF. DNA for the CDR3: TGCGCCAGCAGCTACGACAGGGTGGATGGCTACACCTTC.

The chain employs TRBV28 and TRBJ2-7, with 12 bases matching TRBD2. Germline assignment: CDR1 MDHEN and CDR2 SYDVKM. The CDR3 is made up of 15 amino acids. The V gene end was trimmed by 7 bases and the J gene end by 6 bases; junction bases not matched to a gene: 10. CDR3 protein: CASMTSGGSLCEQYF. CDR3 DNA sequence: TGTGCCAGCATGACTAGCGGGGGTTCTTTGTGCGAGCAGTACTTC.

V is TRBV27 and J is TRBJ2-7; the match to TRBD1 covers 10 bases. Per germline, CDR1 MNHEY and CDR2 SMNVEV (reference sequence). CDR3 length: 16 residues. The V segment lost 7 bases and the J segment 6 bases; nucleotides outside the gene matches: 15. The CDR3 spells CASTRLTGTGEGEQYF. In DNA, the CDR3 is TGTGCCAGCACCCGACTCACCGGGACAGGGGAGGGCGAGCAGTACTTC.

The chain couples TRBV4-1 to TRBJ2-1, with 7 nucleotides matching TRBD1. Germline lookup yields CDR1 MGHRA and CDR2 YSYEKL. There are 18 residues in the CDR3. Losses at the gene ends were 2 bases for V and 2 bases for J; bases not matched to a gene: 12. CDR3 protein: CASSQRGMTGITYNEQFF. CDR3 DNA sequence: TGCGCCAGCAGCCAACGAGGTATGACAGGGATAACCTACAATGAGCAGTTCTTC.

The rearrangement uses TRBV6-5 and TRBJ2-7; tentative D call: TRBD2 (5 bases). Trimming removed 6 bases at V and 4 bases at J, with 10 bases between. CDR3 length equals 12 residues. Germline V gene data show CDR1 as MNHEY and CDR2 as SVGAGI. CDR3 amino acids: CASRSSGYEQYF. The CDR3 region has the DNA TGTGCCAGCAGAAGTTCGGGGTACGAGCAGTACTTC.

This clone was found once. This chain links TRBV10-2 with TRBJ2-1; 10 positions agree with TRBD1. With 6 bases clipped from V and 9 bases from J, the junction kept 8 bases outside the gene matches. Germline CDR1 WSHSY, CDR2 SAAADI. The CDR3 covers 14 residues. DNA for the CDR3: TGCGCCAGCAGAACCGGGACAGGGGTCGCTGAGCAGTTCTTC. Protein: CASRTGTGVAEQFF.